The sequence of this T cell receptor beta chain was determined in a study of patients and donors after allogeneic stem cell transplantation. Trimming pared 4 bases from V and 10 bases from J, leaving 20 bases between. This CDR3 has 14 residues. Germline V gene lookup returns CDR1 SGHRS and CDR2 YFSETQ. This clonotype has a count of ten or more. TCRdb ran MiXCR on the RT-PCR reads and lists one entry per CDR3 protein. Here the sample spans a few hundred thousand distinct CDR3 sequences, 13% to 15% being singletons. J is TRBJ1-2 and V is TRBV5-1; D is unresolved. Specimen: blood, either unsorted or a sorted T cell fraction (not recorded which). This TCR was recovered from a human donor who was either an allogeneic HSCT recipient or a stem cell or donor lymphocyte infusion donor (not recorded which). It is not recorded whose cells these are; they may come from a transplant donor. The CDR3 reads CASSQDRGPDLYTF. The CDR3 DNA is TGCGCCAGCAGCCAAGACCGAGGACCGGATCTCTACACCTTC.